This T cell receptor (beta chain) stems from a study of blood T cells in healthy people across ages. A second roughly 6 to 11 cycle PCR used barcoded and J-beta primers. TCRdb independently ran MiXCR on the 5' RACE reads; one entry per CDR3 protein. The sample has about 680,000 distinct CDR3 sequences, 45% to 50% seen once; the top ten hold 25% to 35%. Findings of the study overall: Bulk PBMC profiling left naive and antigen-experienced comparisons inconclusive.

On this clonotype: Its antigen is unidentified.

V was trimmed by 5 bases and J by 11 bases, leaving 48 bases between them. CDR1 and CDR2 (germline): SGHAT, FQNNGV. The CDR3 runs to 23 residues. Donors were healthy Caucasian individuals from Russia aged roughly 6 to 95. The gene calls are TRBV11-2 and TRBJ2-5; D might be TRBD2 (5 bases). This TCR was recovered from a woman aged 55-70 years in good health. Sequenced input: blood. CDR3 residues: CASSQSGRSMTLTMLKAEDGQYF. CDR3 nucleotides: TGTGCCAGCAGCCAGTCGGGTCGATCCATGACACTTACGATGCTGAAGGCGGAGGATGGGCAGTACTTC.